A selection of T cell receptor beta chains follows, all from one sample in a study of blood T cell repertoires in COVID-19. Repertoires were generated with immunoSEQ multiplex PCR, while TCRdb's copy carries only in-frame clones and drops some. Of some 210,000 clones listed, about four fifths are singletons. Specimen: PBMCs or T cells enriched from blood (not recorded which). The receptors come from a woman in her 50s with acute COVID-19. The CDR3 runs from the conserved cysteine through the conserved F or W. Fields, in order: V gene, D gene, J gene, clone size, CDR3 protein. The D gene is left open where the match is weak. Part of the rows lack a size; the others show once, few, many or a class for expanded clones.

>TRBV5-8|TRBD1|TRBJ2-6|.
CASSLLGGVGANVLTF
>TRBV12-3/TRBV12-4|.|TRBJ2-2|.
CAGGRGGSGELFF
>TRBV7-2|TRBD2|TRBJ2-7|once
CASSLSRGGSVREQYF
>TRBV28|TRBD1|TRBJ1-2|.
CASTLPGTAVDYGYTF
>TRBV7-2|.|TRBJ2-3|.
CASSPRTTTSTDTQYF
>TRBV2|.|TRBJ1-5|.
CASSAQGLSNQPQHF
>TRBV10-2|TRBD1|TRBJ1-2|few
CASQRGLGYGYTF
>TRBV6-5|TRBD1|TRBJ1-6|.
CASRKQGSYNSPLHF
>TRBV28|.|TRBJ1-2|.
CASSATLSGQPYGYTF
>TRBV21-1|.|TRBJ2-3|.
CASSNLGPGQGTDTQYF
>TRBV13|.|TRBJ2-6|.
CASSLGGSGANVLTF
>TRBV3-1/TRBV3-2|.|TRBJ1-1|.
CASSQTGGMNTEAFF
>TRBV6-4|.|TRBJ2-2|.
CASQQETNTGELFF
>TRBV7-8|TRBD2|TRBJ2-7|.
CASSLVGTSFHEQYF
>TRBV18|TRBD1|TRBJ1-1|.
CASSRDRGLSTEAFF
>TRBV19|.|TRBJ1-1|.
CASSLRGEAFF
>TRBV7-2|TRBD2|TRBJ2-3|once
CASSLAIAGFTDTQYF
>TRBV19|TRBD1|TRBJ1-2|few
CASSTGQGPSQSYTF
>TRBV19|TRBD1|TRBJ1-1|once
CASSIAGGNTEAFF
>TRBV7-9|TRBD1|TRBJ1-5|.
CASSLGAGGWNQPQHF
>TRBV5-4|TRBD1|TRBJ1-4|few
CASSWDRANEKLFF
>TRBV7-2|.|TRBJ2-1|once
CASSRPGNNYNEQFF
>TRBV19|.|TRBJ1-6|.
CARRSGDTGRGAYNSPLHF
>TRBV4-2|.|TRBJ2-5|.
CASSQVEAGETQYF
>TRBV12-5|.|TRBJ1-1|few
CASASGNTEAFF
>TRBV11-2|TRBD1|TRBJ2-4|.
CASSPSGTVKNIQYF
>TRBV5-4|TRBD1|TRBJ1-4|.
CASSPGQDNEKLFF
>TRBV7-7|TRBD1|TRBJ1-2|.
CASSLRPKPGQFPGYTF
>TRBV7-8|.|TRBJ1-1|.
CASSSGIRNTEAFF
>TRBV5-1|TRBD2|TRBJ2-3|once
CASSGGLAGSPRRPDTQYF
>TRBV11-2|.|TRBJ2-1|.
CASSLDLVSRNEQFF